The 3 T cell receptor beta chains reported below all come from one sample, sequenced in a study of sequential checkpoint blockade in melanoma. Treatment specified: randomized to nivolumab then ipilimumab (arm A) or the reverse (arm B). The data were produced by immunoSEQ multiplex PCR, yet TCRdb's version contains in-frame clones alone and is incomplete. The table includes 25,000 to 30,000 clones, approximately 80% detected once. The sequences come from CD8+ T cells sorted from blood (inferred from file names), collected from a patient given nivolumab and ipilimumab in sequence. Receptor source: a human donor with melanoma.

CDR3 amino acids: CASSYDHGEMNTEAFF. CDR3 coding DNA: TGTGCCAGCAGTTACGACCACGGGGAAATGAACACTGAAGCTTTCTTT. The genes are TRBV6-5 and TRBJ1-1; D not certain. V was shortened by 2 bases and J by 0 bases, with 13 bases between the two germline ends. The germline V gene has CDR1 MNHEY and CDR2 SVGAGI. The CDR3 contains 16 residues.

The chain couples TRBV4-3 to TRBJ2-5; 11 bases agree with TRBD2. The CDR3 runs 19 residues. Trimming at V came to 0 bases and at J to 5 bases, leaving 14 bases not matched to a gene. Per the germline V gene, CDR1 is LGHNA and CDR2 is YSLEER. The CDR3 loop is CASSQDTTRVAGGLETQYF. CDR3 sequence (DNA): TGCGCCAGCAGCCAAGATACGACTAGGGTAGCGGGGGGGCTGGAGACCCAGTACTTC.

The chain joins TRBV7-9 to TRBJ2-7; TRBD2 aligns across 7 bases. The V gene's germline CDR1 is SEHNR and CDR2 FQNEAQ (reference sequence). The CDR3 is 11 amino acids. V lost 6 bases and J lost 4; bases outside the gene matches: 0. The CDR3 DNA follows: TGTGCCAGCAGAGCGGGGTACGAGCAGTACTTC. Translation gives CASRAGYEQYF.